What follows is one T cell receptor beta chain and its context. What antigen it recognizes has not been identified. Base qualities are not provided; no much larger clone lies one nucleotide away. The data are from a study of Ad26.COV2.S vaccination and SARS-CoV-2 variants (TCRdb year 2021). About the study as a whole: Donors in the vaccine arm were drawn from COV1001, a multicentre, randomized, double-blind, placebo-controlled phase I-IIa trial testing Ad26.COV2.S in healthy adults. Dosing of Ad26.COV2.S was intramuscular, at either 5x10^10 or 1x10^11 viral particles, delivered as one shot or as two shots spaced 56 days apart. A total of some 30 samples were included in the TCR-sequenced set, comprising around 19 Ad26.COV2.S vaccine recipients, 5 placebo recipients and 8 SARS-CoV-2 convalescent individuals. Trial participants were randomized into five groups of five: low-dose or high-dose Ad26.COV2.S given once or twice, or placebo on both occasions. Investigators remained blinded to trial group allocation during experiments and outcome assessment. Sequencing of the TCRbeta repertoire served to evaluate the specificity and breadth of SARS-CoV-2-reactive T cell receptors following Ad26.COV2.S vaccination. Overall results and qualifications from the work: It was noted by the authors that total T cell responses may have been underestimated by the TCR breadth and depth analyses. The study was not powered for comparison of responses between vaccine doses or regimens. Compared with placebo recipients, Ad26.COV2.S recipients showed higher spike-specific TCR breadth (P = 0.0014). Vaccine and placebo recipients had similar non-spike TCR breadth, a finding consistent with the vaccine containing only spike. Substantial breadth of spike-specific CD8+ and CD4+ T cell responses was reported after vaccination.

The immunoSEQ Assay was used to sequence TCRbeta CDR3 regions. After extraction, genomic DNA underwent amplification by bias-controlled multiplex PCR, followed by high-throughput sequencing. In the authors' own workflow: To quantify the absolute abundance of every unique TCRbeta CDR3 region, sequences were collapsed and filtered. T cell fraction was estimated by normalizing TCRbeta template counts to usable DNA, which was measured by amplifying reference genes present in all nucleated cells. Repertoire TCRs were annotated as SARS-CoV-2-specific when V gene, CDR3 amino acid sequence and J gene were exactly matched to a known reactive TCR set. The reference SARS-CoV-2 TCR set came from MIRA and was filtered for enrichment in COVID-19-positive ImmuneCODE repertoires, removing public or cross-reactive TCRs. Using the MIRA antigens, annotated TCRs were further analysed by specific ORF or by position within an ORF. Breadth was defined as the number of annotated unique rearrangements divided by the total number of unique productive rearrangements, and depth was defined as the summed frequency of the annotated unique rearrangements. Two-sided Wilcoxon rank-sum tests were applied when comparing TCR breadth between groups. Sourced from immuneACCESS, this table was stored by TCRdb with only in-frame sequences that have V and J called. A share of the clones is absent; for the studies checked, an unresolved V gene accounts for under half, and the remainder has no known explanation. Clonal size and the V and J genes are those of that table, whereas D and trimming came from the DNA. In all, the sample holds roughly 350,000 clones, and approximately 86% of those were seen once. The ten largest account for 9.5% to 12% of the sample.

The treatment or condition label here, explained by the study, means: roughly 19 received Ad26.COV2.S at low or high dose, single or two shots; several received placebo; per-sample allocation not given. For vaccine and placebo recipients, repertoires were sequenced using samples collected on day 63 after the first injection. In Cohort 1b, around 25 adults aged 18-55 years were enrolled at a single site in Boston, USA, between 29 July and 7 August 2020. Ad26.COV2.S was a replication-incompetent adenovirus type 26 vector expressing a prefusion-stabilized SARS-CoV-2 spike protein from the original Wuhan strain. Reading the germline V gene gives CDR1 KGHSH and CDR2 LQKENI. Inclusive of the bounding cysteine and phenylalanine, the CDR3 is 14 residues long. Solely the CDR3 DNA is kept, with 42 bases framed from the first base. Trimming removed 6 bases from V and 6 bases from J; the gene matches leave 5 bases unexplained.

The chain couples TRBV18 to TRBJ1-1; TRBD1 aligns with 12 central bases. Material: peripheral blood, obtained in a trial of Ad26.COV2.S vaccine versus placebo. This clonotype originated in a person between 18 and 65 years old who received the Ad26.COV2.S COVID-19 vaccine or a placebo. The CDR3 is CASSPGTGGPEAFF. Read as DNA, the sequence is TGTGCCAGCTCCCCCGGGACAGGGGGCCCTGAAGCTTTCTTT.